This record looks at one TCR beta chain sequence and its context. This entry comes from a study of CD8 T cells in Susac syndrome. Study background: Treatment at blood withdrawal was none, corticosteroids, or intravenous immunoglobulin alone in Susac syndrome patients.

Looked up from germline, CDR1 is DFQATT and CDR2 is SNEGSKA (reference sequence). CDR3 length: 15 residues. V lost 5 bases, J lost 2 bases, and 8 bases stayed unmatched. Random hexamers were used to reverse transcribe the RNA input (about 0.45 to 1 ug). Multiplex PCR with immunoSEQ amplified the TCR beta CDR3 across 54 Vbeta and 13 Jbeta. TCRdb re-derived calls from the immunoSEQ multiplex PCR reads in MiXCR, one entry per CDR3 protein. The sample yields about 240,000 distinct CDR3 sequences, about 95% seen once. This sequence was found in a human donor with Susac syndrome. This rearrangement joins TRBV20-1 to TRBJ1-5, with 8 bases aligning to TRBD1. The sample was CD4+ T cells from PBMCs. CDR3 nucleotides: TGCAGTGCTCCCGGACAGGGAAGCGGCAATCAGCCCCAGCATTTT. It is translated as CSAPGQGSGNQPQHF.